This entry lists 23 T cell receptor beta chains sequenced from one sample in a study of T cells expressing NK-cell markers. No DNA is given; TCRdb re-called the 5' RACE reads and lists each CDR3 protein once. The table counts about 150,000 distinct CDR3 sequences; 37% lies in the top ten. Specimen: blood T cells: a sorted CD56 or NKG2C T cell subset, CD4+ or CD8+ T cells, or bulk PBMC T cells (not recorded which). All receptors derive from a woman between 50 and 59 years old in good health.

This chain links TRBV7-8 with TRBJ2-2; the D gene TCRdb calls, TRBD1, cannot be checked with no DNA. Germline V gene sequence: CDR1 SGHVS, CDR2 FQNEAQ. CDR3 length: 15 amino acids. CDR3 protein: CASSHPGQITGELFF.

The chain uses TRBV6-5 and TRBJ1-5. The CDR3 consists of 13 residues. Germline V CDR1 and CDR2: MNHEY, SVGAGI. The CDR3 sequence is CASMTGYNQPQHF.

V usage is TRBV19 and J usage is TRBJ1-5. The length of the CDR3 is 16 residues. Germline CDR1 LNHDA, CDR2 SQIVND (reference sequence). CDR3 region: CASSIIFEGGNQPQHF.

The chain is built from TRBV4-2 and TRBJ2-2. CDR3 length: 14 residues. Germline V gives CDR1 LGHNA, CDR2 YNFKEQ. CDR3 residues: CASSQYPDTGELFF.

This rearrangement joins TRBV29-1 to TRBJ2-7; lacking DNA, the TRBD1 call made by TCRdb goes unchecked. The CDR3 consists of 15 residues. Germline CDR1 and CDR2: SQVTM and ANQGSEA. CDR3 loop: CSGMLGGSSSYEQYF.

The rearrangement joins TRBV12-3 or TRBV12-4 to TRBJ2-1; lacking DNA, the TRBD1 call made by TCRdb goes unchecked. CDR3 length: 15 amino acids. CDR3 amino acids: CAVGGAGDSYNEQFF.

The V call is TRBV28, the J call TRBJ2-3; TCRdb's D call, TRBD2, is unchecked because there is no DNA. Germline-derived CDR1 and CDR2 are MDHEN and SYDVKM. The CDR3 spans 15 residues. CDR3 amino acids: CASSPLGLRTDTQYF.

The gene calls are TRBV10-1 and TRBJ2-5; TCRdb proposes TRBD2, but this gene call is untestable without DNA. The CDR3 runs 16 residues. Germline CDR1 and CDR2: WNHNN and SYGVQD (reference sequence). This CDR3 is CASSESSYGTRETQYF.

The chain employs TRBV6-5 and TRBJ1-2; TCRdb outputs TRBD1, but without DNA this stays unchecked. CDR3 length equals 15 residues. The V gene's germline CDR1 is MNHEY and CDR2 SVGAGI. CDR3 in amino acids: CASSYTGTHSYGYTF.

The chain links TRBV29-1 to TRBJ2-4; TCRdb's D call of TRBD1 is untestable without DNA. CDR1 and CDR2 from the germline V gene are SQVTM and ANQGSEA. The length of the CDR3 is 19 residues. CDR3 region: CSVEDLVQRFPGTKNIQYF.

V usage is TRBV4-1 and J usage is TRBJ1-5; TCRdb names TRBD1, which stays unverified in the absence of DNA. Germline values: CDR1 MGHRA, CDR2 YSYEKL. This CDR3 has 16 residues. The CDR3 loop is CASSQDSSGGWQPQHF.

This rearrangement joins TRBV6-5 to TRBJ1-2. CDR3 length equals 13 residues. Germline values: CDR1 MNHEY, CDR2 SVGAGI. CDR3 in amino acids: CASSYSSDYGYTF.

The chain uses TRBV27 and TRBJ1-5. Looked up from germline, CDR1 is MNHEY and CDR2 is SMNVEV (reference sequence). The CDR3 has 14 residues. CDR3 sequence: CASSLLSSLEPQHF.

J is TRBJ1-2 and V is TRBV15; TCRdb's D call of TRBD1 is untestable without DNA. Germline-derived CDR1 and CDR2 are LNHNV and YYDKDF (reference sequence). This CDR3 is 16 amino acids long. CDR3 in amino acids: CATSSAPRQGKYGYTF.

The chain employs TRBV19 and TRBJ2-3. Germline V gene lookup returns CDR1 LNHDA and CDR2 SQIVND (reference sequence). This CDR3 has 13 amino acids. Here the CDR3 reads CAIRSTSTDTQYF.

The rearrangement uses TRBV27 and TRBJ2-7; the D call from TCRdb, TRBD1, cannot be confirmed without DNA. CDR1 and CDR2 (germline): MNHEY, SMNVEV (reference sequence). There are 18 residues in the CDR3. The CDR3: CASLSLAGRDPTSYEQYF.

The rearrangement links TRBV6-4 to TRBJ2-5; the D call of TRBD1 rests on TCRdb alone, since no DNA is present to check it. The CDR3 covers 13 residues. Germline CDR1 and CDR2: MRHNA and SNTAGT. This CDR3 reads CASRRDGIETQYF.

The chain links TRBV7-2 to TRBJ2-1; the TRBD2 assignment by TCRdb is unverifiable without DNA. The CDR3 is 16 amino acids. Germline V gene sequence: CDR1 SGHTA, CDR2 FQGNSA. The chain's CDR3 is CASSLGLASRGAEQFF.

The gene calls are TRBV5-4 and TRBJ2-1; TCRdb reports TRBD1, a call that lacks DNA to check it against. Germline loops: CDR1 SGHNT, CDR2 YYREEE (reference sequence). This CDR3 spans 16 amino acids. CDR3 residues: CASSSSGNPGNNEQFF.

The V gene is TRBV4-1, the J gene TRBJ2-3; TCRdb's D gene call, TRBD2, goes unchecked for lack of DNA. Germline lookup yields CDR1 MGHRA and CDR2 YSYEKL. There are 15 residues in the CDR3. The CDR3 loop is CASSQEGPATDTQYF.

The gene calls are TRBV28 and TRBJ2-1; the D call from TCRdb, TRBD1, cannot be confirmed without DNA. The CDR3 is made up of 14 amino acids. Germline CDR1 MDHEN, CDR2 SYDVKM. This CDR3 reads CASSLIGAYNGEFF.

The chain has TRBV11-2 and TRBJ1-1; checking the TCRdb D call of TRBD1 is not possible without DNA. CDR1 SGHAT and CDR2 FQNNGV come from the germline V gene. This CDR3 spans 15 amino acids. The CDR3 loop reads CASSFPVRAGTEAFF.

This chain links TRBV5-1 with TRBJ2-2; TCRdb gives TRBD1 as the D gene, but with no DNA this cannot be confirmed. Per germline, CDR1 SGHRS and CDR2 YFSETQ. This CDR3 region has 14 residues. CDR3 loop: CASSLTWAGGELFF.